Listed below are T cell receptor beta chains from one sample, sequenced in a study of blood T cell repertoires in COVID-19. Assay used: immunoSEQ multiplex PCR; TCRdb lists only in-frame clones, some missing. The data contain some 250,000 clones, around 80% of them singletons. Sequencing was performed on PBMCs or T cells enriched from blood (not recorded which). The receptors stem from a man between 40 and 49 years old who had recovered from COVID-19. Both conserved end residues are part of each CDR3.

j_gene	v_gene	CDR3aa
TRBJ1-2	TRBV27	CASSPDFYGYTF
TRBJ1-2	TRBV24-1	CATSDATKWGYTF
TRBJ2-5	TRBV5-4	CASSPRQGLETQYF
TRBJ1-4	TRBV18	CASSQLQVNEKLFF
TRBJ2-3	TRBV6-5	CASRENSDTQYF
TRBJ1-2	TRBV28	CAAQTGDPNYGYTF
TRBJ2-5	TRBV9	CASSVGRPGETQYF
TRBJ1-4	TRBV10-3	CAISESSPGTGDEKLFF
TRBJ2-3	TRBV2	CASRDREDTQYF
TRBJ2-7	TRBV27	CASSLGTGNYEQYF
TRBJ1-3	TRBV28	CASRGVGTGLISGNTIYF
TRBJ2-2	TRBV28	CASSYDRVEAGELFF
TRBJ2-4	TRBV7-3	CASSSSAGGGIQYF
TRBJ1-2	TRBV5-4	CASSSEGGYGYTF
TRBJ1-1	TRBV4-1	CASSVQQAANTEAFF
TRBJ1-1	TRBV28	CASSLAGIQGAIF
TRBJ2-3	TRBV15	CATSRDRGGGRDTQYF
TRBJ2-7	TRBV28	CASSKGTPYEQYF
TRBJ1-1	TRBV18	CASSPSPDRGLSEAFF
TRBJ2-1	TRBV25-1	CASREGQGFNEQFF
TRBJ2-7	TRBV27	CASSLSMTGWHEQYF
TRBJ1-1	TRBV7-2	CASNLLGVGAFF
TRBJ1-1	TRBV19	CASSIYPTGKALEAFF
TRBJ1-1	TRBV25-1	CASSESGQLSTEAFF
TRBJ2-2	TRBV11-2	CASSRTRGNTGELFF
TRBJ2-7	TRBV27	CASSLSRGYYEQYF
TRBJ2-7	TRBV3-1/TRBV3-2	CASSQRGGEQYF
TRBJ1-2	TRBV5-6	CASSLYNSGYGYTF
TRBJ1-1	TRBV9	CASSPSAAEAFF
TRBJ1-2	TRBV6-5	CASTKHSGQSYGYTF
TRBJ2-5	TRBV7-3	CASSLTGPSGGAYPTQETQYF
TRBJ1-1	TRBV29-1	CSVVGREGTEAFF
TRBJ1-5	TRBV6-5	CASSLNPGQPQHF
TRBJ1-4	TRBV2	CANRQSTNEKLFF
TRBJ1-5	TRBV3-1/TRBV3-2	CASSHLNQPQHF
TRBJ2-7	TRBV11-2	CASSFIRSYEQYF